A single T cell receptor beta chain is shown here with its context. Its antigen remains unknown. The sample is drawn from a study of CD8 T cells in Susac syndrome. Study-level findings and limits: The study's TCR sequencing and HLA analysis drew on a certain number of individuals. That number was acknowledged as relatively small.

Germline CDR1 is SQVTM and CDR2 is ANQGSEA. Trimming stripped 1 base from V and 2 bases from J, with 22 bases between. This CDR3 comprises 18 residues. After extraction with the RNeasy kit, about 0.45 to 1 ug of the RNA was reverse transcribed using random hexamers. Amplification of TCR beta CDR3 used immunoSEQ multiplex PCR across 54 Vbeta and 13 Jbeta. Via MiXCR, TCRdb re-called the immunoSEQ multiplex PCR reads, giving one row per CDR3 protein. This sample carries about 180,000 distinct CDR3 sequences, 95% of them seen once, and the ten largest clones take 0.16%. The specimen sequenced was CD8+ T cells from PBMCs. The chain uses TRBV29-1 and TRBJ2-3, with D possibly matching TRBD1 (5 bases). The TCR sequence derives from a human donor with multiple sclerosis. This CDR3 is CSVEGDFRGTEITDTQYF. In DNA, the CDR3 is TGCAGCGTTGAAGGAGATTTTAGGGGTACGGAAATCACAGATACGCAGTATTTT.